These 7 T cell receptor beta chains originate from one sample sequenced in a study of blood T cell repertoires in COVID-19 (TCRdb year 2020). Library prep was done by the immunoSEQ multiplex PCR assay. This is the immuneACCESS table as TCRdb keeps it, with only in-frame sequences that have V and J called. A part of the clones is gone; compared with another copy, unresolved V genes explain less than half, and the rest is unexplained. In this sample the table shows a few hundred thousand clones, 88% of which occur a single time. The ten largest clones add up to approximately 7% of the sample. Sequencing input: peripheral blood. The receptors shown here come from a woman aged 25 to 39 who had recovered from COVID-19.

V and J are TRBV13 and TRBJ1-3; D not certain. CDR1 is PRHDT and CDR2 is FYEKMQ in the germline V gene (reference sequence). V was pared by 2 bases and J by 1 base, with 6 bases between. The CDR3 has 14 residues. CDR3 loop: CASSLRGSGNTIYF. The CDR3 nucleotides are TGTGCCAGCAGCTTAAGAGGGTCTGGAAACACCATATATTTT. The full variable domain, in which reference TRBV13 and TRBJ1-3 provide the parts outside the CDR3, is AAGVIQSPRHLIKEKRETATLKCYPIPRHDTVYWYQQGPGQDPQFLISFYEKMQSDKGSIPDRFSAQQFSDYHSELNMSSLELGDSALYFCASSLRGSGNTIYFGEGSWLTVV.

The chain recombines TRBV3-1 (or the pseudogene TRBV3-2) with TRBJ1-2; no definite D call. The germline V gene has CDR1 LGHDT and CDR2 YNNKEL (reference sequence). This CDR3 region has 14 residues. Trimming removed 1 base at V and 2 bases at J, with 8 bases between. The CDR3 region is CASSQGPGNYGYTF. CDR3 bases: TGTGCCAGCAGCCAAGGGCCGGGGAACTATGGCTACACCTTC.

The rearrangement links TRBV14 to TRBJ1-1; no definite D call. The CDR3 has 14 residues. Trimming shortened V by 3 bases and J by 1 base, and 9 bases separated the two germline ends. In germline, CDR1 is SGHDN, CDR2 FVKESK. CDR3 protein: CASSQGARNTEAFF. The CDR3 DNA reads TGTGCCAGCAGCCAGGGAGCACGGAACACTGAAGCTTTCTTT.

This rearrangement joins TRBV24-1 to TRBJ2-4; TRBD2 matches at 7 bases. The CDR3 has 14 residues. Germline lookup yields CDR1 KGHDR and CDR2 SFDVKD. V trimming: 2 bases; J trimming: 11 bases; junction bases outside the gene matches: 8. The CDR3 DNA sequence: TGTGCCACCAGTGATTCCGACGGGGGGAGGGTTCAGTACTTC. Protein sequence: CATSDSDGGRVQYF.

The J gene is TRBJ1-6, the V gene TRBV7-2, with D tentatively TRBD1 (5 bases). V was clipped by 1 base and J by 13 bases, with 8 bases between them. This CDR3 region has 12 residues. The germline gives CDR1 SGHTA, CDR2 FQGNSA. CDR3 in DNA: TGTGCCAGCAGCTTAGTGGGGGGTCCCCTCCACTTT. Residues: CASSLVGGPLHF. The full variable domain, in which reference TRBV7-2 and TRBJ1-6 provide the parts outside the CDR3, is GAGVSQSPSNKVTEKGKDVELRCDPISGHTALYWYRQSLGQGLEFLIYFQGNSAPDKSGLPSDRFSAERTGGSVSTLTIQRTQQEDSAVYLCASSLVGGPLHFGNGTRLTVT.

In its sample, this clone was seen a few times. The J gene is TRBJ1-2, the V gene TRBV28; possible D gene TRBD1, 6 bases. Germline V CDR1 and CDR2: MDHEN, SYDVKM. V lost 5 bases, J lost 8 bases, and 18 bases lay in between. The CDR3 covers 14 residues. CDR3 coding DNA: TGTGCCAGCAGTCGTCAGGGGAATCGGCGAGGCTACACCTTC. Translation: CASSRQGNRRGYTF.

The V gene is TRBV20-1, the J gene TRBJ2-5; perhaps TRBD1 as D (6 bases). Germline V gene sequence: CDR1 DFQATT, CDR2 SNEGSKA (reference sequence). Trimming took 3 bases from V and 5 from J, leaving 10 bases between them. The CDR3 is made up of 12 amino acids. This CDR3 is CSASGQGETQYF. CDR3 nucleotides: TGCAGTGCTAGTGGGCAGGGGGAGACCCAGTACTTC.